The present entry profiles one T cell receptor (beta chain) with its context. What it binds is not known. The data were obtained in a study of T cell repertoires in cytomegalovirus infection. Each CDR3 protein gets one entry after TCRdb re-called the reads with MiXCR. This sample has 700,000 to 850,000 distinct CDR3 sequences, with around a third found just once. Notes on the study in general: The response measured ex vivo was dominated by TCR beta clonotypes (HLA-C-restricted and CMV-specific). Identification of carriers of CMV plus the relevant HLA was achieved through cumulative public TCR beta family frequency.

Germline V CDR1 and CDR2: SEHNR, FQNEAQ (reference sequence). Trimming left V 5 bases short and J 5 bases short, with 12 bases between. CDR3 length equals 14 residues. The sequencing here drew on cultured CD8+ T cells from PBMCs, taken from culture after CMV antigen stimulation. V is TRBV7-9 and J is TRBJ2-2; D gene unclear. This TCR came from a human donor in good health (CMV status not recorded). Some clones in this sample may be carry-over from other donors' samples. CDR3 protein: CASSGSNSTGELFF. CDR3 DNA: TGTGCCAGCAGCGGCAGCAACAGTACCGGGGAGCTGTTTTTT.